Sequencing of this TCR beta chain was carried out in a study of cytomegalovirus exposure and HLA in healthy donors. Study-wide findings and caveats: Both high specificity and high sensitivity reportedly marked the classifier's diagnosis of cytomegalovirus status. The study flagged around 160 TCR beta chains as cytomegalovirus-associated. In a later analysis, an Asian-associated ancestry cluster reportedly showed fewer N-insertions than the approximately 640-donor mean.

Comment on this clone: The target antigen is unknown.

PCR employed 60 Vbeta and 13 Jbeta primers. Method: immunoSEQ multiplex PCR; TCRdb's copy keeps in-frame clones and lacks some. The sample consists of roughly 150,000 clones, 65% to 80% of them appearing once. This TCR was sampled from a male donor in good health and CMV-seronegative. The sequenced material came from PBMCs.

CDR3 sequence (DNA): TGCGCCAGCAGCCAACGGACTAGCGGGAGGGGTTCTGGAGAGACCCAGTACTTC. This sequence encodes CASSQRTSGRGSGETQYF. The V gene is TRBV4-1, the J gene TRBJ2-5; TRBD2 matches 15 bases. The CDR3 consists of 18 residues. Per the germline V gene, CDR1 is MGHRA and CDR2 is YSYEKL. With 2 bases clipped from V and 4 bases from J, the junction kept 8 bases outside the gene matches.